One T cell receptor (beta chain) is described in this entry. The antigen is unknown. The ends lost 5 bases at V and 3 bases at J; junction bases unmatched: 6. Germline lookup yields CDR1 SGHTA and CDR2 FQGTGA. This CDR3 has 16 residues. The data are from a study of cytomegalovirus exposure and HLA in healthy donors. The primer mix had 60 Vbeta and 13 Jbeta primers. The repertoire was sequenced with immunoSEQ multiplex PCR; TCRdb's copy has only in-frame clones and lacks some. The top ten hold approximately 15% of the sample, which has some 79,000 clones, roughly 63% seen once. General study results and limits: There were a few CMV-associated chains whose specificity for CMV antigens was confirmed in vitro.

This chain joins TRBV7-3 and TRBJ2-1, with TRBD2 matching over 11 bases. The source is a woman aged 40 to 50 in good health and CMV-seropositive. Sequences were obtained from PBMCs. This CDR3 reads CASSPHGTSGYNEQFF. Here the CDR3 DNA reads TGTGCCAGCAGCCCTCACGGGACTAGCGGCTACAATGAGCAGTTCTTC.